Listed below are T cell receptor beta chains from one sample, sequenced in a study of T cells in Graves' hyperthyroidism and ophthalmopathy. TCRdb redid the calling of the multiplex PCR reads with MiXCR, one entry per CDR3 protein. The table records hundreds of thousands of distinct CDR3 sequences, under 25% of them present only once. The specimen sequenced was blood. These receptors all come from a man aged 25 to 45 with Graves' ophthalmopathy. Each CDR3 is given with its conserved first and last residue.

TRBV27 | CASSSLAGDAGYEQYF
TRBV28 | CASDSPKGTSRTYEQYF
TRBV27 | CASSFIAGGDEQFF
TRBV10-2 | CASSETGGGEQYF
TRBV25-1 | CASSEFWASGSNEQFF
TRBV28 | CASSFSKTGGSYVLTF
TRBV14 | CASSPIAGAGELFF
TRBV20-1 | CSASKGAQYF
TRBV20-1 | CSAAVPIVAGVSDEQYF
TRBV10-3 | CAINNDSGNNEQFF
TRBV27 | CASSRGDNSYEQYF
TRBV4-1 | CASSQYGDRVYTGELFF
TRBV15 | CATSRDRANTEAFF
TRBV6-1 | CASIQTSGGNEQFF
TRBV10-3 | CATAMLERASTDTQYF
TRBV6-1 | CASTVIRDRGGEQYF
TRBV28 | CASSYLWTTRGYEQYF